This T cell receptor (beta chain) was recorded in a study of blood T cell repertoires in COVID-19. Study background: Samples of COVID-19 (acute and convalescent) were obtained from the United States, Italy and Spain.

Germline V gene data show CDR1 as ENHRY and CDR2 as SYGVKD. The CDR3 totals 12 residues. V was pared by 10 bases and J by 8 bases, with 10 bases of the junction left unmatched. Assay used: immunoSEQ multiplex PCR; TCRdb lists only in-frame clones, some missing. The sample carries 150,000 to 180,000 clones, about 86% recorded once. The sample comprised peripheral blood. The clonotype comes from a woman aged 55-70 years with acute or convalescent COVID-19. This rearrangement joins TRBV10-3 to TRBJ1-2; TRBD1 aligns across 7 bases. In nucleotides, the CDR3 is TGTGCCACACGACAGCCAGGGGGAGGCTACACCTTC. It specifies CATRQPGGGYTF.